Following are 3 T cell receptor beta chains from one sample sequenced in a study of immune cell composition in non-small cell lung cancer. Data came from immunoSEQ multiplex PCR; TCRdb stores just in-frame clones and leaves some out. This table holds 950 to 1,300 clones, 76% found once. The normal lung sample lay at least 3 cm, and maximally far, from the tumour. Source material: non-adjacent lung tissue. These receptors originate from a human donor with non-small cell lung cancer.

This clone turned up a few times. The chain is built from TRBV9 and TRBJ2-2, with D uncertain. The CDR3 contains 11 residues. V shed 0 bases and J shed 7 bases, with 1 base lying between them. Germline V lookup: CDR1 SGDLS, CDR2 YYNGEE. The CDR3 nucleotides are TGTGCCAGCAGCGTAGGCGGGGAGCTGTTTTTT. Protein: CASSVGGELFF.

This clone was seen a single time. V and J are TRBV5-1 and TRBJ2-3; perhaps D is TRBD1 or TRBD2 (5 bases each). CDR3 length equals 15 residues. Germline-derived CDR1 and CDR2 are SGHRS and YFSETQ. Trimming cost V 2 bases and J 10 bases, with 20 bases left between them. The CDR3, as DNA: TGCGCCAGCAGCTTCAGGGAAGGGTACGGGGATGCGCAGTATTTT. Encoded protein: CASSFREGYGDAQYF.

This clone was detected a few times. The chain uses TRBV6-5 and TRBJ2-7; TRBD2 might be the D (5 bases). Germline CDR1 MNHEY, CDR2 SVGAGI. Trimming took 2 bases from V and 0 from J, leaving 11 bases between them. The CDR3 spans 15 residues. CDR3 region: CASSYRDPGSYEQYF. The CDR3 bases are TGTGCCAGCAGTTACCGGGATCCCGGCTCCTACGAGCAGTACTTC.